What follows are 18 T cell receptor beta chains derived from one specimen sequenced in a study of cytomegalovirus exposure and HLA in healthy donors. This PCR relied on a set of 60 Vbeta primers and 13 Jbeta primers. Sequenced by immunoSEQ multiplex PCR; TCRdb stores in-frame clones only, minus some. The sample includes roughly 99,000 clones, about 80% of them seen just once. Sequencing was done on a sample of PBMCs. These receptors came from a young man in good health and CMV-seropositive.

This clone is a singleton in its sample. The chain carries TRBV30 and TRBJ1-1; 9 nucleotides line up with TRBD1. The CDR3 is 14 amino acids. The trim removed 7 bases at V and 6 bases at J, leaving 12 bases unmatched. The germline CDR1 and CDR2 sequences are GTSNPN and SVGIG (reference sequence). Written as DNA, the CDR3 is TGTGCCTCCTCACAGGGGGCGATTGTGGCTGAAGCTTTCTTT. Translated, it gives CASSQGAIVAEAFF.

The J gene is TRBJ2-7, the V gene TRBV4-1, with D possibly TRBD2 on 6 matching bases. Germline V gene data show CDR1 as MGHRA and CDR2 as YSYEKL. The CDR3 has 15 residues. Trimming left V 0 bases short and J 1 base short, with 10 bases between. The CDR3 sequence is CASSQEEGSSYEQYF. The CDR3 nucleotides are TGCGCCAGCAGCCAAGAGGAGGGATCTTCCTACGAGCAGTACTTC.

In its sample, this clone was seen a few times. Its ends do not fully match the called genes, so a read error is possible. This chain joins TRBV5-4 and TRBJ2-6; TRBD1 agrees at 9 bases. The CDR3 is 17 amino acids. Germline CDR1 and CDR2: SGHNT and YYREEE (reference sequence). The CDR3 bases are TGTGCCACTGATCCGGGACAGGGAGCCTCTGGGGCCAACGGCCTGACTTTC. This codes for CATDPGQGASGANGLTF. The variable domain in full, with the rest retrieved from reference TRBV5-4 and TRBJ2-6, is ETGVTQSPTHLIKTRGQQVTLRCSSQSGHNTVSWYQQALGQGPQFIFQYYREEENGRGNFPPRFSGLQFPNYSSELNVNALELDDSALYLCATDPGQGASGANGLTFGAGSRLTVL.

The rearrangement links TRBV5-1 to TRBJ2-7, with D tentatively TRBD2 (6 bases). The CDR3 has 14 residues. V lost 3 bases, J lost 7 bases, and 17 bases lay in between. Germline CDR1 SGHRS, CDR2 YFSETQ. The CDR3 sequence is CASSSPGLQSEQYF. CDR3 sequence (DNA): TGCGCCAGCAGCTCGCCGGGACTTCAATCAGAGCAGTACTTC.

This chain joins TRBV10-3 and TRBJ2-7; D gene ambiguous. CDR1 is ENHRY, CDR2 SYGVKD, per germline. This CDR3 spans 13 amino acids. The V gene lost 0 bases and the J gene lost 4 bases, with 7 bases spanning the gap. CDR3 nucleotide sequence: TGTGCCATCAGTGAGTCGTCCAGTTACGAGCAGTACTTC. It codes for CAISESSSYEQYF.

CDR3 bases: TGTGCCAGCAGCTTAGTTGGGACAGGGGTGGCCACTGAAGCTTTCTTT. Amino acids: CASSLVGTGVATEAFF. The chain recombines TRBV7-9 with TRBJ1-1, with 10 positions matching TRBD1. Germline V CDR1 and CDR2: SEHNR, FQNEAQ (reference sequence). The CDR3 runs 16 residues. J lost 4 bases, V lost 1 base, and 6 bases had no gene match.

On this clone: One junction end disagrees with the germline gene, perhaps due to a read error. The genes are TRBV7-9 and TRBJ1-2; TRBD1 matches at 9 bases. The CDR3 spans 14 residues. From germline, CDR1 is SEHNR and CDR2 FQNEAQ (reference sequence). CDR3 sequence: CSSSLRDREGGYTF. The CDR3 DNA is TGTTCCAGCAGCTTAAGGGACAGGGAGGGCGGCTACACCTTC.

The chain joins TRBV4-2 to TRBJ2-3, with 12 bases fitting TRBD2. Unmatched junction bases numbered 6, after V lost 0 bases and J lost 2 bases. Germline V lookup: CDR1 LGHNA, CDR2 YNFKEQ. The CDR3 runs to 18 residues. The CDR3 DNA reads TGTGCCAGCAGCCAAGAAAAAACTAGCGGGGGGTCCACAGATACGCAGTATTTT. It is translated as CASSQEKTSGGSTDTQYF.

This chain uses TRBV6-5 with TRBJ2-3; D is perhaps TRBD2 (5 bases). Trimming shortened V by 2 bases and J by 10 bases, and 13 bases separated the two germline ends. The germline gives CDR1 MNHEY, CDR2 SVGAGI. This CDR3 comprises 13 residues. CDR3 region: CASSYGSSMAQYF. CDR3 DNA sequence: TGTGCCAGCAGTTACGGGTCTAGCATGGCGCAGTATTTT.

The chain employs TRBV9 and TRBJ1-2; 7 nucleotides line up with TRBD1. The CDR3 covers 14 residues. The V and J ends lost 4 bases and 8 bases, in that order; junction bases with no gene match: 11. Germline V CDR1 and CDR2: SGDLS, YYNGEE. The CDR3 DNA is TGTGCCAGCAGCCCCGGGACAGCGCGGTTCGGCTACACCTTC. This encodes CASSPGTARFGYTF.

The rearrangement uses TRBV11-2 and TRBJ2-2; D perhaps matches TRBD1 (6 bases). V lost 5 bases, J lost 2 bases, and 12 bases lay in between. The CDR3 runs 15 residues. Germline V gene lookup returns CDR1 SGHAT and CDR2 FQNNGV. CDR3: CASSPQGLNTGELFF. The DNA for the CDR3 is TGTGCCAGCAGCCCGCAGGGGCTCAACACCGGGGAGCTGTTTTTT.

The chain joins TRBV5-6 to TRBJ1-2; 8 nucleotides line up with TRBD1. The CDR3 covers 16 residues. The germline CDR1 and CDR2 sequences are SGHDT and YYEEEE. J lost 2 bases, V lost 3 bases, and 9 bases had no gene match. DNA for the CDR3: TGTGCCAGCAGCTCGACCGACAGGGGAAGAAACTATGGCTACACCTTC. It codes for CASSSTDRGRNYGYTF.

This rearrangement joins TRBV18 to TRBJ2-2, with TRBD1 identical over 8 bases. CDR3 size: 15 residues. From germline, CDR1 is KGHSH and CDR2 LQKENI. V was clipped by 5 bases and J by 4 bases; unmatched bases: 6. Here the CDR3 DNA reads TGTGCCAGCTCATTCGGACAGGGAAGCACCGGGGAGCTGTTTTTT. This sequence encodes CASSFGQGSTGELFF.

The rearrangement uses TRBV6-1 and TRBJ1-4; 7 nucleotides line up with TRBD1. The germline V gene encodes CDR1 MNHNS and CDR2 SASEGT. J gave up 7 bases and V 4 bases, and 3 bases lay outside the gene matches. CDR3 length equals 13 residues. The CDR3 coding sequence is TGTGCCAGCAGTGCAAGGGGGCTTGAAAAACTGTTTTTT. It translates to CASSARGLEKLFF.

V is TRBV7-8 and J is TRBJ1-2; D remains unclear. Trimming removed 5 bases at V and 8 bases at J, with 15 bases between. CDR1 and CDR2 from the germline V gene are SGHVS and FQNEAQ. CDR3 length equals 13 residues. The CDR3 DNA reads as TGTGCCAGCAGCCTGGGCCGGATAGAGGGCTACACCTTC. It translates to CASSLGRIEGYTF.

The chain recombines TRBV19 with TRBJ1-1; D gene uncertain. The CDR3 extends over 12 amino acids. The ends were cut back, 4 bases at V and 5 bases at J, with 8 bases in the middle. Germline values: CDR1 LNHDA, CDR2 SQIVND (reference sequence). The CDR3, as DNA: TGTGCCAGTAGTAGGGAGGAAACTGAAGCTTTCTTT. Its translation is CASSREETEAFF.

The rearrangement uses TRBV6-5 and TRBJ1-5; the D gene is possibly TRBD1 (6 bases). The CDR3 totals 15 residues. V lost 6 bases and J lost 7, with 19 bases in between. Germline CDR1 is MNHEY and CDR2 is SVGAGI. CDR3 in amino acids: CASRTTGGGQQPQHF. DNA for the CDR3: TGTGCCAGCAGGACTACGGGTGGGGGCCAACAGCCCCAGCATTTT.

The chain couples TRBV10-3 to TRBJ2-3; D might be TRBD2 (6 bases). In germline, CDR1 is ENHRY, CDR2 SYGVKD. This CDR3 has 15 residues. V lost 9 bases to trimming and J lost 2 bases, with 18 bases between them. The CDR3 spells CAIRPGLLFTDTQYF. CDR3 coding DNA: TGTGCCATACGACCGGGACTCCTATTCACAGATACGCAGTATTTT.